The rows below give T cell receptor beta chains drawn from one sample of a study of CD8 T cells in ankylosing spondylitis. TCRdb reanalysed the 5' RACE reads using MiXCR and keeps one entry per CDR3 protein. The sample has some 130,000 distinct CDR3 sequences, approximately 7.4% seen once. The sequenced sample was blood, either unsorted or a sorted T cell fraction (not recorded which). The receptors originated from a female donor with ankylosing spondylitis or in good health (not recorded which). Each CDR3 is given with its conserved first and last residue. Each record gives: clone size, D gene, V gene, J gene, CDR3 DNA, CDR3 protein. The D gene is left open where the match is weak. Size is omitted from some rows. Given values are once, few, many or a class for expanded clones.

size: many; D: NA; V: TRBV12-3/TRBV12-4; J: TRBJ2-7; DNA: TGTGCCAGCAGTTCACCAGGGTGGGGGCAGTACTTC; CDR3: CASSSPGWGQYF
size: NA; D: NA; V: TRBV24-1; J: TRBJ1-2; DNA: TGTGCCACCAGTGATGTACAGCGCTATGGCTACACCTTC; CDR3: CATSDVQRYGYTF
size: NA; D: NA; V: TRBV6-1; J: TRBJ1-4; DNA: TGTGCCAGCAGGGTAACAGGGAGGGATGAAAAACTGTTTTTT; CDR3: CASRVTGRDEKLFF
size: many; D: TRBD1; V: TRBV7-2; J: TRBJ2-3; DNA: TGTGCCAGCAGCCCGGACAGGGCTAGCACAGATACGCAGTATTTT; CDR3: CASSPDRASTDTQYF
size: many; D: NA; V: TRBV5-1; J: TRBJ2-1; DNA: TGCGCCAGCAGCACTCGAGCGTCCGATGAGCAGTTCTTC; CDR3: CASSTRASDEQFF
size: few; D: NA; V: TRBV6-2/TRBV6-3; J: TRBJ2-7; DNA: TGTGCCAGCAGCAAGCCCGGGACACCTTCCTACGAGCAGTACTTC; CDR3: CASSKPGTPSYEQYF
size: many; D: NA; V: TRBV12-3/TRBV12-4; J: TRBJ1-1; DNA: TGTGCCAGCAGTTTACAGGAAAACACTGAAGCTTTCTTT; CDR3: CASSLQENTEAFF
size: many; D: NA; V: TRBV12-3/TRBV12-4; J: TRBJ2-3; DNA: TGTGCCAGCACCCTCCGGGACGGGCGCACAGATACGCAGTATTTT; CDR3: CASTLRDGRTDTQYF
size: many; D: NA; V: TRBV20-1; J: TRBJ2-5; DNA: TGCAGTGCTATTCCGCTTTCGGCTTTTGAAGAGACCCAGTACTTC; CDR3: CSAIPLSAFEETQYF
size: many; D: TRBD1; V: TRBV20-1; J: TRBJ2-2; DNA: TGCAGTGCTAAGCCCGGGACAGGGAACACCGGGGAGCTGTTTTTT; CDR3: CSAKPGTGNTGELFF
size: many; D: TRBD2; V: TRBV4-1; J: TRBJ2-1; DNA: TGCGCCAGCAGCCGGTTTAGCGGGGGTGTGGGTGAGCAGTTCTTC; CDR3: CASSRFSGGVGEQFF
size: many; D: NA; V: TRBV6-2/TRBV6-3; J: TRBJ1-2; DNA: TGTGCCAGCAGTTCGTCCGGGACACGGAGCCTCTATGGCTACACCTTC; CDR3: CASSSSGTRSLYGYTF